A selection of T cell receptor beta chains follows, all from one sample in a study of beta chain features in type 1 diabetes. TCRdb's table, derived via immunoSEQ multiplex PCR, lists solely in-frame clones and lacks some. The sample lists 130,000 or so clones; 9% to 10% were seen once. Sequencing input: central memory CD4+ T cells from blood. The receptors were gathered from a middle-aged woman in good health. Both conserved end residues are part of each CDR3. A D gene is named only where the DNA matches it firmly. Expanded clones get a size class; other rows say once, few or many, or leave the size out.

>few|TRBJ2-3|16|.|TRBV4-3
TGCGCCAGCAGCCCGCGCGGGGATCCCGGCGGAGATACGCAGTATTTT
CASSPRGDPGGDTQYF
>few|TRBJ2-1|15|TRBD1|TRBV11-3
TGTGCCAGCAGCGCCCGGACAGGGGGGAATGAACAGCAGTTCTTC
CASSARTGGNEQQFF
>few|TRBJ2-7|14|.|TRBV7-2
TGTGCCAGCAGCTTAGGTAGTAAAGTCTACGAGCAGTACTTC
CASSLGSKVYEQYF
>few|TRBJ1-2|13|.|TRBV2
TGTGCCAGCAGTCCGACAGGTTACTATGGCTACACCTTC
CASSPTGYYGYTF
>few|TRBJ2-4|16|.|TRBV5-4
TGTGCCAGCAGCTGGGGGGGACAATTAACTAAAAACATTCAGTACTTC
CASSWGGQLTKNIQYF
>.|TRBJ2-1|14|.|TRBV6-5
TGTGCCAGCAGTTATAGGGGACCGGGGGATGAGCAGTTCTTC
CASSYRGPGDEQFF
>.|TRBJ2-2|15|.|TRBV19
TGTGCCAGTAGTATGGGGCAGACTTACACCGGGGAGCTGTTTTTT
CASSMGQTYTGELFF
>many|TRBJ2-5|16|TRBD1|TRBV5-1
TGCGCCAGCAGCCAGAGACAGGGGGCGCCGGGGGAGACCCAGTACTTC
CASSQRQGAPGETQYF
>many|TRBJ2-5|13|.|TRBV18
TGTGCCAGCGCTCTAGTATTCCAAGAGACCCAGTACTTC
CASALVFQETQYF
>few|TRBJ2-7|15|.|TRBV7-2
TGTGCCAGCAGCTTTGGGGGGGCTAGCTCCTACGAGCAGTACTTC
CASSFGGASSYEQYF
>.|TRBJ1-1|15|TRBD1|TRBV5-4
TGTGCCAGCAGCGGAAGGGGGCGGGTCGTTACTGAAGCTTTCTTT
CASSGRGRVVTEAFF
>.|TRBJ2-3|13|TRBD2|TRBV7-9
TGTGCCAGCAGCTCCCCCGAACCGGGGGGGCAGTATTTT
CASSSPEPGGQYF
>few|TRBJ1-1|14|.|TRBV14
TGTGCCAGCAGCCGAAGACAGATGAACACTGAAGCTTTCTTT
CASSRRQMNTEAFF
>.|TRBJ1-2|14|.|TRBV5-1
TGCGCCAGCAGCTTGTCCTCGGACAGCTATGGCTACACCTTC
CASSLSSDSYGYTF
>.|TRBJ1-6|16|TRBD1|TRBV11-2
TGTGCCAGCAGCTTAGTTCGGGCAGGGGGAAATTCACCCCTCCACTTT
CASSLVRAGGNSPLHF
>many|TRBJ2-1|14|.|TRBV11-2
TGTGCCAGCAGCTTAGCTCCAGGGTGGGATGAGCAGTTCTTC
CASSLAPGWDEQFF
>few|TRBJ1-2|15|TRBD1|TRBV6-4
TGTGCCAGCAGTGACTCGTGGCAGGGGGCCGATGGCTACACCTTC
CASSDSWQGADGYTF
>few|TRBJ1-2|14|.|TRBV5-1
TGCGCCAGCAGCTTGGAAGTACAAAACGGGGGCTACACCTTC
CASSLEVQNGGYTF
>.|TRBJ1-5|14|.|TRBV11-1
TGTGCCAGCAGCCCAGACAGTAGCAATCAGCCCCAGCATTTT
CASSPDSSNQPQHF
>few|TRBJ2-3|14|TRBD2|TRBV5-1
TGCGCCAGCAGCCCCGGGGGGGGCACAGATACGCAGTATTTT
CASSPGGGTDTQYF
>few|TRBJ2-3|18|.|TRBV6-1
TGTGCCAGCAGTGAATTTAACCCCTCGCCACTGAGCACAGATACGCAGTATTTT
CASSEFNPSPLSTDTQYF
>few|TRBJ2-2|14|.|TRBV19
TGTGCCAGTAGTATAGGAGCGGCAGGCGGGGAGCTGTTTTTT
CASSIGAAGGELFF
>few|TRBJ2-1|14|TRBD1|TRBV19
TGTGCCGTCCGTGGGGACAGGGGTGAAAATGAGCAGTTCTTC
CAVRGDRGENEQFF
>.|TRBJ2-5|15|TRBD2|TRBV7-7
TGTGCCAGCAGCTTAGGTGGGACTAGAAAAGAGACCCAGTACTTC
CASSLGGTRKETQYF
>.|TRBJ2-7|14|.|TRBV7-2
TGTGCCAGCAGCCGGGTTCGGCAGAGCTACGAGCAGTACTTC
CASSRVRQSYEQYF
>.|TRBJ1-1|17|TRBD1|TRBV5-4
TGTGCCAGCAGCTCAACTCTAGGGACAGGGGGAAAGGCTGAAGCTTTCTTT
CASSSTLGTGGKAEAFF
>few|TRBJ1-5|14|TRBD1|TRBV19
TGTGCCAGTAGTGTCCGGGACAGGGTGCAGCCCCAGCATTTT
CASSVRDRVQPQHF
>.|TRBJ2-3|13|.|TRBV10-1
TGCGCCACCCAGGCCGGGGGATCAGATACGCAGTATTTT
CATQAGGSDTQYF